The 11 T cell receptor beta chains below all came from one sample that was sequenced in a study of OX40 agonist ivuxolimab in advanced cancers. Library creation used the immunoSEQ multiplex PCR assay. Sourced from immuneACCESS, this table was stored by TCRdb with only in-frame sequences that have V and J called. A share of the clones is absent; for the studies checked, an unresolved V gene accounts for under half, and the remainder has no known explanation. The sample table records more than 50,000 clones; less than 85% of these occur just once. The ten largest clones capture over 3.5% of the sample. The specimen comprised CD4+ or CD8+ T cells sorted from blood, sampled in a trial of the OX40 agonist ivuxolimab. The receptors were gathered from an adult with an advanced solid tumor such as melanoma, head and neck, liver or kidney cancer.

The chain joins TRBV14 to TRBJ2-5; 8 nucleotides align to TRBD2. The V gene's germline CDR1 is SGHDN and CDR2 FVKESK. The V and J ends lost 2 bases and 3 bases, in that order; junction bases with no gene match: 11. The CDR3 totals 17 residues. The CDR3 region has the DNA TGTGCCAGCAGCCAAAGGCGGGGGGCCCAAACCGAAGAGACCCAGTACTTC. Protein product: CASSQRRGAQTEETQYF.

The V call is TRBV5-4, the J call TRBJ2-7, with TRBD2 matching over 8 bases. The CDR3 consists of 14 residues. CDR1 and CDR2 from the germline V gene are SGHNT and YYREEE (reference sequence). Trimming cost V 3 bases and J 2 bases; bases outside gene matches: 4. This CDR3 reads CASSYFGGAYEQYF. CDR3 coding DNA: TGTGCCAGCAGCTACTTCGGGGGGGCCTACGAGCAGTACTTC.

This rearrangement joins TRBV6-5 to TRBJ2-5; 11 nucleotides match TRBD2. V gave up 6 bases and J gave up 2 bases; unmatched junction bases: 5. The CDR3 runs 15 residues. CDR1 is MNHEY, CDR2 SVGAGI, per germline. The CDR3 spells CASRHSSGRQETQYF. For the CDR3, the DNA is TGTGCCAGCAGGCATTCTAGCGGGAGGCAAGAGACCCAGTACTTC.

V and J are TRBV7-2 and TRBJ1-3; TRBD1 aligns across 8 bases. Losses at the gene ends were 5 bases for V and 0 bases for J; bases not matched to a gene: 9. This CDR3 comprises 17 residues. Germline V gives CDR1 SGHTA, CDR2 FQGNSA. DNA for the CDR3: TGTGCCAGCAGCCCCCCAAGGGACAGGAGCTCTGGAAACACCATATATTTT. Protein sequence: CASSPPRDRSSGNTIYF.

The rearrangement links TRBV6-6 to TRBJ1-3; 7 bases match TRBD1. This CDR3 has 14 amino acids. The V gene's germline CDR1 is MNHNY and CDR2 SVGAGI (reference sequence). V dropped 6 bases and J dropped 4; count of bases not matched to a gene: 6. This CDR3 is CASSLGQVGNTIYF. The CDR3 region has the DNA TGTGCCAGCAGCCTCGGACAGGTCGGAAACACCATATATTTT.

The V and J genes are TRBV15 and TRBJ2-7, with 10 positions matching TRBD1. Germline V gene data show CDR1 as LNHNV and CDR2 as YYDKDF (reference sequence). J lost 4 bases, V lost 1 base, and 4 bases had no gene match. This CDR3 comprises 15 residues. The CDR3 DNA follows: TGTGCCACCAGCAGAGCTGACAGGGGGCTTTACGAGCAGTACTTC. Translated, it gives CATSRADRGLYEQYF.

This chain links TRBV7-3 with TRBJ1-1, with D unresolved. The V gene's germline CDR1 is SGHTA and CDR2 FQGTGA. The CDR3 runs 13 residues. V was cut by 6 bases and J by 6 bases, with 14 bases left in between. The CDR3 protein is CASSLDGNAEAFF. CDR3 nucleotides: TGTGCCAGCAGTCTCGACGGAAACGCTGAAGCTTTCTTT.

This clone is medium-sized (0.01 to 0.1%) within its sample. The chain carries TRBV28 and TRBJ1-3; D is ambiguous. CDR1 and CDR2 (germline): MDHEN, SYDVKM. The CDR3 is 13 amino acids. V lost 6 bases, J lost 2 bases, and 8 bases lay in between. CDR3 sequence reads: CASRRLTGNTIYF. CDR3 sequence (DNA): TGTGCCAGCAGACGTCTAACTGGAAACACCATATATTTT.

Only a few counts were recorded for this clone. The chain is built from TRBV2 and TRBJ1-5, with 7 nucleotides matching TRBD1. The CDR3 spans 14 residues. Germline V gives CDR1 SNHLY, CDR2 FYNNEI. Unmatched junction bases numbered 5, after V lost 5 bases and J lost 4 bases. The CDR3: CASSRRQGNQPQHF. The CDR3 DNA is TGTGCCAGCAGTCGACGACAGGGAAATCAGCCCCAGCATTTT.

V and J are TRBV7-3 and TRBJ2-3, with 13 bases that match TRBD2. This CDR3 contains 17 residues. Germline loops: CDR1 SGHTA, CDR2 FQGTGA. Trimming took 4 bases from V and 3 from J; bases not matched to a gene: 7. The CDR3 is CASSSRTSGSGTDTQYF. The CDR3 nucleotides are TGTGCCAGCAGCTCCAGGACTAGCGGGAGTGGGACAGATACGCAGTATTTT.

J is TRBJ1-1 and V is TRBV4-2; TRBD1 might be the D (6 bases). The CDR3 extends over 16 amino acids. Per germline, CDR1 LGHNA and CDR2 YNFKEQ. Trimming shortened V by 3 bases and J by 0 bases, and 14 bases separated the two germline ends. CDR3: CASSHRQASMNTEAFF. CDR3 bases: TGTGCCAGCAGCCATAGACAGGCGAGCATGAACACTGAAGCTTTCTTT.